This record looks at one TCR beta chain sequence and its context. No cognate antigen has been identified for it. The input lacks base qualities; no much larger clone sits a single base away. The data derive from a study of regulatory T cells (dated by TCRdb to about 2018). About the study as a whole: The study compared T-cell receptor beta repertoires of sorted regulatory, conventional CD4+ and CD8+ T cells between CD3G-deficient patients and healthy controls. Overall results and qualifications from the work: Hydrophobic residues at CDR3 positions 6 and 7 were enriched in conventional CD4+ T cells from CD3G-deficient patients, suggesting more self-reactive specificities. Repertoires from patients had restricted unique TRB V-J pairs and skewed V and J gene usage, with the strongest effect in regulatory T cells.

In the multiplex PCR, 52 forward TRBV primers and 13 reverse TRBJ primers were used, and assay-based and computational corrections were applied for amplification bias. Rearranged TRB loci were amplified from genomic DNA by multiplex PCR within the immunoSEQ assay. TRB amplicons were sequenced on an Illumina HiSeq platform. Turning to the authors' computational methods: Raw sequences were error-filtered and aligned to reference gene sequences by custom algorithms, then analyzed with the immunoSEQ online tools. Frequencies of productive and nonproductive TRB rearrangements were assessed among unique sequences as well as among total sequences. The likelihood of self-reactivity was estimated by examining two features, hydrophobicity and amino acid composition, of TRB CDR3 positions 6 and 7. For group comparisons, t tests, Mann-Whitney tests or two-way ANOVA were performed in Prism software. TCRdb carries this immuneACCESS record with in-frame sequences only. Its versions omit some clonotypes, under half of them owing to an unresolved V gene in the studies checked, with the rest unexplained. V and J calls plus clone size are reproduced from that table; the DNA served to infer D and trimming. Here the sample has tens of thousands of clones; about 94% occur a single time. Over 0.85% of the sample comes from the top ten.

Evidence of autoimmunity was found in all CD3G-deficient patients, and more severe autoimmunity was observed in two of the patients. Patients ranged from 2 to 39 years of age at testing and had reduced naive and increased memory CD4+ and CD8+ T-cell proportions. CD4+ cells were FACS-sorted into CD25-high CD127-low regulatory T cells and CD25-low CD127-high conventional CD4+ T cells. Roughly 6 individuals with CD3G deficiency made up the patient group. An international network of physicians across the United States, Europe and Asia provided the patient samples and clinical data. Peripheral blood mononuclear cells were isolated by Ficoll density separation. Sequencing input: conventional CD4+ T cells sorted from blood. This receptor was identified in a child aged 2-15 years with CD3G deficiency.

The CDR3 is CASRDRGYEQYF. The nucleotides are TGTGCCAGCAGGGACAGGGGGTACGAGCAGTACTTC. Recombination linked TRBV6-1 to TRBJ2-7, and 10 junction bases match TRBD1. V is cut back by 6 bases and J by 4 bases, with 0 bases in the junction unmatched. The CDR3 has 12 amino acids, counting the end cysteine and phenylalanine. Kept here is only the CDR3 DNA, which spans 36 bases and is read in frame from base 1. Reading the germline V gene gives CDR1 MNHNS and CDR2 SASEGT.